This TCR beta chain stems from a study of T cell responses to AZD1222 COVID-19 vaccine. Assay used: immunoSEQ multiplex PCR; TCRdb lists only in-frame clones, some missing. The sample has more than 150,000 clones; around 90% are singletons. The CDR3 runs to 16 residues. The V and J ends lost 3 bases and 0 bases respectively, with 12 bases between them. Per the germline V gene, CDR1 is SNHLY and CDR2 is FYNNEI. V usage is TRBV2 and J usage is TRBJ1-3, with D tentatively TRBD1 (5 bases). The TCR sequence derives from an adult who received the AZD1222 COVID-19 vaccine. This specimen was peripheral blood, taken 28 days after the second AZD1222 dose. CDR3 in DNA: TGTGCCAGCAGTGAGGGGGGAGCAGACTCTGGAAACACCATATATTTT. This encodes CASSEGGADSGNTIYF.